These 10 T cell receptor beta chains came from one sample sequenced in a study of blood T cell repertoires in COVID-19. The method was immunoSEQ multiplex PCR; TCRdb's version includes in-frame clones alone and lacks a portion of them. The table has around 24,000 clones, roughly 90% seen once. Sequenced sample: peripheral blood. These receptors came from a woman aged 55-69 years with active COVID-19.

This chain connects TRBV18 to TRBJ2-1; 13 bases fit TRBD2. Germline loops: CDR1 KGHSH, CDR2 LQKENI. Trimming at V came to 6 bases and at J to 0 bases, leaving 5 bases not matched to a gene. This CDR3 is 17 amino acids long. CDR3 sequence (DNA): TGTGCCAGCTCGGGACTAGCGGGACTCGGCTCCTACAATGAGCAGTTCTTC. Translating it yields CASSGLAGLGSYNEQFF.

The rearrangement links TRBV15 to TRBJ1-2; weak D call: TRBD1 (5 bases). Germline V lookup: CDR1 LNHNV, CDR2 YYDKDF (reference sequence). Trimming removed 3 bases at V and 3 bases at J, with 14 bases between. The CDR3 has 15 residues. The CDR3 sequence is CATSRDDRPDYGYTF. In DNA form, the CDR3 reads TGTGCCACCAGCAGGGATGACAGACCTGACTATGGCTACACCTTC.

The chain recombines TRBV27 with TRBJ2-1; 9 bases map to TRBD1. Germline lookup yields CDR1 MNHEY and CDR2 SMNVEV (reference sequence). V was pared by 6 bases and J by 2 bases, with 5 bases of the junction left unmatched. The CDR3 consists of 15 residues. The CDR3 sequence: CASSTRDRAYNEQFF. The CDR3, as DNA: TGTGCCAGCAGCACCCGGGACAGGGCCTACAATGAGCAGTTCTTC.

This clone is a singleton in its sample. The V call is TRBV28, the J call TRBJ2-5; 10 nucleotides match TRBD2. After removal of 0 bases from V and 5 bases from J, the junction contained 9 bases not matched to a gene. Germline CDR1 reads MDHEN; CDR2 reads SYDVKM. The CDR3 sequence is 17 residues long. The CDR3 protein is CASSLWASGSGLETQYF. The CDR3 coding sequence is TGTGCCAGCAGTTTATGGGCTAGCGGGAGTGGATTGGAGACCCAGTACTTC.

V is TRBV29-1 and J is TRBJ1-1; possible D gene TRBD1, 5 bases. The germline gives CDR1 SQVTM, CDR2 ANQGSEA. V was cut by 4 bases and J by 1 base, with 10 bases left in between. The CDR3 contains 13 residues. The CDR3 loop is CSVAQGGNTEAFF. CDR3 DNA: TGCAGCGTTGCCCAGGGAGGGAACACTGAAGCTTTCTTT.

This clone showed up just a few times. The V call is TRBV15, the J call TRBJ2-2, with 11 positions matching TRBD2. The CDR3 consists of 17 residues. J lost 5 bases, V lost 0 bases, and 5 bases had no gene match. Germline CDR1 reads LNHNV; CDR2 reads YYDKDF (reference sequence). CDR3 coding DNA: TGTGCCACCAGCAGAGATCGAACTAGCGGGAGAACCGGGGAGCTGTTTTTT. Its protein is CATSRDRTSGRTGELFF.

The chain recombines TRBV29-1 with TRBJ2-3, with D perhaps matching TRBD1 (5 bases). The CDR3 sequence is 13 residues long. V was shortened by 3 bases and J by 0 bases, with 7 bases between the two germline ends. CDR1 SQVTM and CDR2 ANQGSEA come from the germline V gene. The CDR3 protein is CSVEQGSTDTQYF. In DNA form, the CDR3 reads TGCAGCGTTGAGCAGGGAAGCACAGATACGCAGTATTTT.

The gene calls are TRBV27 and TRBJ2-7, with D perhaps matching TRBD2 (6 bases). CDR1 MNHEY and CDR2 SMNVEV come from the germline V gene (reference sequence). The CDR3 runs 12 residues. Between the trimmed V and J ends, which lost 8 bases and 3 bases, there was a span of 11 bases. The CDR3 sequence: CASRDFHYEQYF. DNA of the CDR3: TGTGCCAGCCGGGACTTCCACTACGAGCAGTACTTC.

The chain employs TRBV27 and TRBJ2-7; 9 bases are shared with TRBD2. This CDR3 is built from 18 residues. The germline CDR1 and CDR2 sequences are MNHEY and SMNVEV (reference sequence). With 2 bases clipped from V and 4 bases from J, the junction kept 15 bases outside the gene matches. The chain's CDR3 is CASSLRYSRLAVDYEQYF. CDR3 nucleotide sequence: TGTGCCAGCAGTTTAAGGTATAGCAGACTAGCGGTCGATTACGAGCAGTACTTC.

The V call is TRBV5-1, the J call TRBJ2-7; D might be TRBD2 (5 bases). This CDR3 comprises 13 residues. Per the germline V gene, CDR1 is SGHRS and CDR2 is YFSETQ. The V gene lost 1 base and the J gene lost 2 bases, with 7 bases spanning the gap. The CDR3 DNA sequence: TGCGCCAGCAGCTTGTCGGGGACCTACGAGCAGTACTTC. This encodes CASSLSGTYEQYF.